This entry lists 4 T cell receptor beta chains sequenced from one sample in a study of shared T cell receptors in the human thymus. Some clones are missing from TCRdb's copy, which holds only in-frame ones; the method was immunoSEQ multiplex PCR. Of some 400,000 clones listed, approximately 95% are singletons. The specimen sequenced was thymocytes. The receptors derive from a human donor.

The V gene is TRBV27, the J gene TRBJ1-1; D is uncertain. V dropped 4 bases and J dropped 4 bases, with 16 bases sitting between them. Germline V lookup: CDR1 MNHEY, CDR2 SMNVEV (reference sequence). The CDR3 is 15 residues long. The CDR3 loop is CASSSPLAGITEAFF. The CDR3 region has the DNA TGTGCCAGCAGTTCTCCGCTAGCGGGGATCACTGAAGCTTTCTTT.

This clone was observed once. This rearrangement joins TRBV28 to TRBJ2-5; D might be TRBD1 (5 bases). This CDR3 is 14 amino acids long. The V end was cut by 5 bases, the J end by 1 base, with 11 bases between. CDR1 is MDHEN, CDR2 SYDVKM, per germline. CDR3 nucleotides: TGTGCCAGCAGTCCACAGGAACCCCAAGAGACCCAGTACTTC. Its protein product is CASSPQEPQETQYF.

The rearrangement links TRBV29-1 to TRBJ2-1; tentatively, D is TRBD1 (6 bases). The CDR3 is 16 residues long. Germline CDR1 reads SQVTM; CDR2 reads ANQGSEA. Between the trimmed V and J ends, which lost 4 bases and 4 bases, there was a span of 20 bases. The CDR3 region is CSVAPLRGPLYNEQFF. Here the CDR3 DNA reads TGCAGCGTTGCCCCCCTCAGGGGCCCCTTATACAATGAGCAGTTCTTC.

With regard to this clone: The conserved closing phenylalanine or tryptophan is absent in this CDR3, likely reflecting a read error. The DNA is omitted, as the CDR3 cannot be located on it reliably, and the CDR3 follows TCRdb's listing. The chain carries TRBV6-1 and TRBJ1-3. The CDR3 region is 12 residues in length, termini included. Looked up from germline, CDR1 is MNHNS and CDR2 is SASEGT. The CDR3 sequence: CASSGRVGPLGR.